The following is a TCR beta chain sequence with its context. Data came from immunoSEQ multiplex PCR; TCRdb stores just in-frame clones and leaves some out. The data contain about 39,000 clones, around four fifths of them singletons. This record belongs to a study of control samples from healthy donors and cancer patients. The CDR3 sequence is 13 residues long. Trimming left V 6 bases short and J 3 bases short, with 12 bases between. From germline, CDR1 is MNHEY and CDR2 SMNVEV (reference sequence). The clonotype originates from a man in his 60s in good health. The V gene is TRBV27, the J gene TRBJ2-7; no reliable D call. The sequencing input was blood. The CDR3 here is CASRDFNNYEQYF. CDR3 DNA: TGTGCCAGCAGGGATTTTAACAACTACGAGCAGTACTTC.